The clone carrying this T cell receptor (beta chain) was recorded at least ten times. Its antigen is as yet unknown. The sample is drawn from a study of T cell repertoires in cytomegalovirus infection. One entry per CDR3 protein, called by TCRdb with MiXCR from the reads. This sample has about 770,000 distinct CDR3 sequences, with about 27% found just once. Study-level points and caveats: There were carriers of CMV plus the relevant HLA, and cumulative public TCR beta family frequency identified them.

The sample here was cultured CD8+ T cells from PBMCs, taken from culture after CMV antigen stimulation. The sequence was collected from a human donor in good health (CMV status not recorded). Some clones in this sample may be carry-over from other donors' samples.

The CDR3 region has the DNA TGTGCCAGCAGCTTAGGCTTCACCGGGGAGCTGTTTTTT. Translating it yields CASSLGFTGELFF. The gene calls are TRBV7-2 and TRBJ2-2; D is ambiguous. V was cut by 1 base and J by 4 bases, with 4 bases left in between. This CDR3 spans 13 amino acids. CDR1 is SGHTA and CDR2 is FQGNSA in the germline V gene.